The T cell receptor (beta chain) under discussion was sequenced for a study of blood T cell repertoires in COVID-19 (TCRdb year 2020). A note on the overall study: Samples covering the acute and convalescent phases of COVID-19 were provided by collaborators in the United States, Italy and Spain. The prospective study material was composed of cDNA or gDNA derived from T cells, B-cell-depleted T cells, or PBMCs. The dataset comprised deeply sampled blood TCRbeta repertoires from subjects exposed to, actively infected with, or recovered from COVID-19. A freely available public database, intended as a resource for researchers studying the immune response to SARS-CoV-2, is where the repertoires were released. The samples were drawn from two sources: the first 160 participants of the ongoing ImmuneRACE study, and 1,000 to 1,500 subjects contributed by 6 global collaborators. The sample metadata nearly always contained a de-identified subject ID, COVID-19 status, age in years and sex. Where HLA class I and class II types were available, the types were taken from metadata supplied by the sample provider, not from assay-based typing.

The immunoSEQ Assay, a bias-controlled multiplex PCR, was used to amplify TCRbeta CDR3 regions from genomic DNA. As for the authors' bioinformatics: The number of nucleated cells in each sample was estimated from the amplification of reference gene primers within the assay. To quantify the absolute abundance of each unique TCRbeta CDR3 rearrangement, sequence reads were collapsed and filtered. Productive Simpson clonality was computed per sample as the square root of Simpson's diversity index over productive rearrangements. Drawn from immuneACCESS, this table holds only the in-frame rearrangements with V and J called that TCRdb kept. Clones are partly lost; checked studies trace under half to an unresolved V gene and leave the rest unexplained. V, J and clone size were drawn from that table, and D and trimming were deduced from the DNA. Within this sample are fewer than 700,000 clones, with around 90% of them counted one time only. The top ten constitute around 8% of the sample.

On this clone itself: Its specific antigen is unknown. It has no much larger one-base neighbor in the sample; base qualities were not kept.

One collaborating source in Seattle enrolled patients while the patients were actively infected and followed the patients over time throughout the course of disease. Collaborating institutions collected whole blood in K2EDTA tubes following their own protocols. For TCRbeta analysis, collaborators shipped samples as frozen whole blood, isolated PBMCs, or DNA extracted from either of those sample types. The study at large found these results: How much clinical and demographic metadata was included differed by source and by participant, and the metadata was provided uncurated.

Inclusive of the bounding cysteine and phenylalanine, the CDR3 is 13 residues long. Of the read, only the CDR3 DNA is kept; its 39 bases are in frame from base 1. From V the trimming removes 4 bases and from J it removes 3 bases, while the gene matches leave 3 bases of the junction unaccounted for. The germline V gene (reference sequence) provides CDR1 SEHNR and CDR2 FQNEAQ. The clonotype was recovered from a woman between 50 and 59 years old with COVID-19, enrolled during active disease. Sequencing was done on a sample of peripheral blood. This sequence uses TRBV7-9 and TRBJ2-7; 7 middle bases align to TRBD1. The CDR3 here reads CASSSGQIYEQYF. In nucleotide form, the sequence is TGTGCCAGCAGCTCGGGACAGATCTACGAGCAGTACTTC.